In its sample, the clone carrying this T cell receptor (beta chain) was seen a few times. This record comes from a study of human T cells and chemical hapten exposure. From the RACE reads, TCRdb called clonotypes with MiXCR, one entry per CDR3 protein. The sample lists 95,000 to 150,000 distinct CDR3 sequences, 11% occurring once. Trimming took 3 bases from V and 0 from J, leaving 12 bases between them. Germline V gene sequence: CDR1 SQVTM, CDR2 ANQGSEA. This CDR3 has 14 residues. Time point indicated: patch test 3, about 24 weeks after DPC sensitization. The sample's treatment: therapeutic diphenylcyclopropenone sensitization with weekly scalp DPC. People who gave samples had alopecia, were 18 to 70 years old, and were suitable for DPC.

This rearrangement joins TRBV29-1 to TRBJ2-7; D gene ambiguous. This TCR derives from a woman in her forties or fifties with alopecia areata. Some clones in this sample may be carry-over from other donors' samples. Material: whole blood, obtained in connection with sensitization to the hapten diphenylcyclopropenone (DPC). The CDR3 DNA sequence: TGCAGCGTTGACTCAGGCCCCAGCTCCTACGAGCAGTACTTC. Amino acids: CSVDSGPSSYEQYF.